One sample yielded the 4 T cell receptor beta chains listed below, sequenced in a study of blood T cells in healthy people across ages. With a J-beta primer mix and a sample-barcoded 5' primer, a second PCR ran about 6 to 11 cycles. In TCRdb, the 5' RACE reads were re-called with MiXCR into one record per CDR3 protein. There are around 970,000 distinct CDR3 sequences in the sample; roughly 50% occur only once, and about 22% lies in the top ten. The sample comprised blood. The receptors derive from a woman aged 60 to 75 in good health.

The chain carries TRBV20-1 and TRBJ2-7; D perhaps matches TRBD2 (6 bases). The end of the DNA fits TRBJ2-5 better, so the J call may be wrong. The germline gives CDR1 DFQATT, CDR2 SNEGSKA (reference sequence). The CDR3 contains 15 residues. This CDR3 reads CSARYRLAVQETQYF. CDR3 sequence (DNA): TGCAGTGCTAGGTACCGATTAGCGGTTCAAGAGACCCAGTACTTC.

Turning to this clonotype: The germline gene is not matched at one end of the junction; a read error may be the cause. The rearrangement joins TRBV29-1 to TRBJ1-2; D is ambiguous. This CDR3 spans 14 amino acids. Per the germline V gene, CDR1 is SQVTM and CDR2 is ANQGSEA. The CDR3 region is CSVEDGPTNCGYTF. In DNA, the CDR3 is TGCAGCGTTGAAGACGGACCGACTAACTGTGGCTACACCTTC.

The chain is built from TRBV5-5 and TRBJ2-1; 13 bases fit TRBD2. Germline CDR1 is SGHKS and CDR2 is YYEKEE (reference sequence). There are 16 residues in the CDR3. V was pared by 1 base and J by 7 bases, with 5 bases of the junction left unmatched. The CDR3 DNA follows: TGTGCCAGCAGCTTGACGGGGACTAGCGGGGAAAATGAGCAGTTCTTC. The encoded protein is CASSLTGTSGENEQFF.

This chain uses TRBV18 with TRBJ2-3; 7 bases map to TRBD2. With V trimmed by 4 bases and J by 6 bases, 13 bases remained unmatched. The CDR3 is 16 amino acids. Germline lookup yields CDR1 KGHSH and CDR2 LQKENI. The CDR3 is CASSLRAGTTGDTQYF. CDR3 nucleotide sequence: TGTGCCAGCTCACTCCGAGCGGGAACCACAGGTGATACGCAGTATTTT.